This T cell receptor (beta chain) was identified in a study of blood T cell repertoires in COVID-19. In its sample, this clone was seen a few times. Profiled with immunoSEQ multiplex PCR; TCRdb holds only in-frame clones, not every one. The sample gives tens of thousands of clones, approximately 88% of which show up once; just over 5% is in the top ten. The germline gives CDR1 MGHRA, CDR2 YSYEKL. The germline V and J ends were trimmed by 0 bases and 0 bases, with 12 bases remaining between them. This CDR3 region has 16 residues. The genes are TRBV4-1 and TRBJ2-7; D is perhaps TRBD1 (6 bases). The sequenced sample consisted of peripheral blood. The sequence came from a human donor in a cohort sampled during active COVID-19. The CDR3 reads CASSQDDRTSSYEQYF. The CDR3 DNA follows: TGCGCCAGCAGCCAAGATGACAGGACGAGCTCCTACGAGCAGTACTTC.